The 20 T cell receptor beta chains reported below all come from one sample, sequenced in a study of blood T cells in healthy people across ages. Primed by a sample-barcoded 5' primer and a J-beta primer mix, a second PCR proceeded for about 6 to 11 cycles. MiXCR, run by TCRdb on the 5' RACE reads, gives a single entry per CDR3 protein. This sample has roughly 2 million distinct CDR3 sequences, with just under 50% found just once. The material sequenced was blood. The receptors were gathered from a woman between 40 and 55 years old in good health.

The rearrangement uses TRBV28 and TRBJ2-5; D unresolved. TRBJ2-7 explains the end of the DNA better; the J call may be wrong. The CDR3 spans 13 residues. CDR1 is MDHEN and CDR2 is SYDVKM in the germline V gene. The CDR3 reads CASTTVRHYEQYF. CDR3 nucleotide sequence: TGTGCCAGCACCACGGTGAGGCACTACGAGCAGTACTTC.

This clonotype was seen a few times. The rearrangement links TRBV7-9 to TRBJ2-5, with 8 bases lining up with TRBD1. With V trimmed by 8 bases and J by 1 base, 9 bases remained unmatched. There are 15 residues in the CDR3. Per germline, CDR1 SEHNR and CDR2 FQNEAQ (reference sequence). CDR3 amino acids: CASGNGQGFQETQYF. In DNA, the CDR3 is TGTGCCAGCGGAAACGGACAGGGCTTCCAAGAGACCCAGTACTTC. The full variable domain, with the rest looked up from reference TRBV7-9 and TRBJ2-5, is DTGVSQNPRHKITKRGQNVTFRCDPISEHNRLYWYRQTLGQGPEFLTYFQNEAQLEKSRLLSDRFSAERPKGSFSTLEIQRTEQGDSAMYLCASGNGQGFQETQYFGPGTRLLVL.

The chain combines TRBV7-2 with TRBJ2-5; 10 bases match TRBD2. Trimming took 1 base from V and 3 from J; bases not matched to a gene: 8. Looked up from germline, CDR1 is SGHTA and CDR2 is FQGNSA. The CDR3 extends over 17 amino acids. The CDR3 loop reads CASSLVHRTSGKETQYF. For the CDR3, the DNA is TGTGCCAGCAGCTTAGTCCACAGGACTAGCGGAAAAGAGACCCAGTACTTC.

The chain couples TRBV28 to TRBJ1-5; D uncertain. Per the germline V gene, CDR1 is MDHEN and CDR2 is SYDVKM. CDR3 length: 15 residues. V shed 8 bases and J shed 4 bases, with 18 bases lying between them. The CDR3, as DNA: TGTGCCAGCGGCAAACGGGTCTCGGGGAATCAGCCCCAGCATTTT. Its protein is CASGKRVSGNQPQHF.

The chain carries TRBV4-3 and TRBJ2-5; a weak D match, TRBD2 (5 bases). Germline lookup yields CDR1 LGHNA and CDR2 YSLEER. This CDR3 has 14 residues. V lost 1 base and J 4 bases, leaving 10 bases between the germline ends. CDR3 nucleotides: TGCGCCAGCAGCCAAGGTGGCCGGGGAGAGACCCAGTACTTC. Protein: CASSQGGRGETQYF.

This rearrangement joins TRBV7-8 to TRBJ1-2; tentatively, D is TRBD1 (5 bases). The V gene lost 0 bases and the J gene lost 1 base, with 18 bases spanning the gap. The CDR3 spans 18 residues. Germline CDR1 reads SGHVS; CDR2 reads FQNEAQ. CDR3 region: CASSLAVTPGRYNYGYTF. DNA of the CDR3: TGTGCCAGCAGCTTAGCTGTCACTCCGGGACGTTATAACTATGGCTACACCTTC. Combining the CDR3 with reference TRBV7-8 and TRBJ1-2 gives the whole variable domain GAGVSQSPRYKVAKRGQDVALRCDPISGHVSLFWYQQALGQGPEFLTYFQNEAQLDKSGLPSDRFFAERPEGSVSTLKIQRTQQEDSAVYLCASSLAVTPGRYNYGYTFGSGTRLTVV.

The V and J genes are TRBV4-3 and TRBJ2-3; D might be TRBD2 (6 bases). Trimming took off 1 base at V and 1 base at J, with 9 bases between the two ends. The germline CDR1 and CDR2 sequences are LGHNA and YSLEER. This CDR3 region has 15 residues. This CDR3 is CASSQGQRGTDTQYF. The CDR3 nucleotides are TGCGCCAGCAGCCAAGGCCAGCGGGGCACAGATACGCAGTATTTT.

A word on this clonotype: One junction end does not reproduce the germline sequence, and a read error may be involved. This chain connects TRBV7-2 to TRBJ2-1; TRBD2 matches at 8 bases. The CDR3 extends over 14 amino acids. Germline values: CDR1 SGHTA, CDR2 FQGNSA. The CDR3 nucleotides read TGTGCCAGCGCCCGACTAGCGAACCACAATGAGCAGATCTTC. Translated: CASARLANHNEQIF.

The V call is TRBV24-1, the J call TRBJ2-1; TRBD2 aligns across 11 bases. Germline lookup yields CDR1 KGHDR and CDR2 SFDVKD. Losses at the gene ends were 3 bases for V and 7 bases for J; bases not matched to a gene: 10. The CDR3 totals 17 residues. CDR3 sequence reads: CATSDPISGGALNEQFF. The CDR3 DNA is TGTGCCACCAGTGATCCTATTAGCGGGGGGGCTTTAAATGAGCAGTTCTTC.

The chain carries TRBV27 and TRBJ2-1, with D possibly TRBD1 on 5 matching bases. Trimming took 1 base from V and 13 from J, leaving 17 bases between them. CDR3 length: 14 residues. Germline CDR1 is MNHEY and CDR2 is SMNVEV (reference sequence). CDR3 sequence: CASSLYHGAETQFF. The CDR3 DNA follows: TGTGCCAGCAGTTTATACCATGGGGCAGAGACCCAGTTCTTC.

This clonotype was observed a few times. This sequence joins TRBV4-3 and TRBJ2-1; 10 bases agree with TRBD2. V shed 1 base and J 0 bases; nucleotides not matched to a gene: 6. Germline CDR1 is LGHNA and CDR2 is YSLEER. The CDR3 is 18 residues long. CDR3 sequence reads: CASSQGFLAGGSYNEQFF. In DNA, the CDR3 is TGCGCCAGCAGCCAAGGGTTTTTAGCGGGGGGCTCCTACAATGAGCAGTTCTTC.

The CDR3 coding sequence is TGTGCCAGCAGTTACGACCACACAGGGATAAAATTGAACACTGAAGCTTTCTTT. Its protein product is CASSYDHTGIKLNTEAFF. The rearrangement uses TRBV6-2 or TRBV6-3 and TRBJ1-1, with D perhaps matching TRBD1 (6 bases). Looked up from germline, CDR1 is MNHEY and CDR2 is SVGEGT. The length of the CDR3 is 18 residues. V lost 2 bases and J 0 bases, leaving 19 bases between the germline ends.

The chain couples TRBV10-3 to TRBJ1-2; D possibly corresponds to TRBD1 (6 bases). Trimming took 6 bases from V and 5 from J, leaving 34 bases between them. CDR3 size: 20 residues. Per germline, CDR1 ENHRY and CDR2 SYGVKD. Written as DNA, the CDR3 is TGTGCCATCAGCTGGGCAGGACAGCCACAAACTCGCATCCCAGGATATGGCTACACCTTC. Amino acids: CAISWAGQPQTRIPGYGYTF.

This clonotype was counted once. In DNA form, the CDR3 reads TGCGCCAGCAGACAGGGGGTTGCTAGAGGGGCCAACGTCCTGACTTTC. This translates into CASRQGVARGANVLTF. The rearrangement links TRBV5-1 to TRBJ2-6; TRBD1 agrees at 8 bases. Germline values: CDR1 SGHRS, CDR2 YFSETQ. The CDR3 is 16 amino acids. V lost 5 bases and J lost 4; bases outside the gene matches: 8.

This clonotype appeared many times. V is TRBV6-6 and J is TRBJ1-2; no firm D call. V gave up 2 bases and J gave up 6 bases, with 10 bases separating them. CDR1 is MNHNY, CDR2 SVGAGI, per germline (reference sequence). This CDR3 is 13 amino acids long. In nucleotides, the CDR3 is TGTGCCAGCAGTTACAACACCCCAGATGGCTACACCTTC. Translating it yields CASSYNTPDGYTF.

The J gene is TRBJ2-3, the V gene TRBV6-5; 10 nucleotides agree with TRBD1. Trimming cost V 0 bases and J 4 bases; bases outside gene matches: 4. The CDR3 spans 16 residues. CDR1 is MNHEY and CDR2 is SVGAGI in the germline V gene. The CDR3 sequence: CASSYSGTGVSDTQYF. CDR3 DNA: TGTGCCAGCAGTTACTCGGGGACAGGGGTATCAGATACGCAGTATTTT.

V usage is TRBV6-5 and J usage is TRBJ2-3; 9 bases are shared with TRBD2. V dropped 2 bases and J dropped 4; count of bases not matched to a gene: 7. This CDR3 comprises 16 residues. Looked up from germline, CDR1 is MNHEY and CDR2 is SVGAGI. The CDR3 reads CASSYRSAGGADTQYF. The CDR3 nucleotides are TGTGCCAGCAGTTACAGATCAGCGGGGGGTGCAGATACGCAGTATTTT.

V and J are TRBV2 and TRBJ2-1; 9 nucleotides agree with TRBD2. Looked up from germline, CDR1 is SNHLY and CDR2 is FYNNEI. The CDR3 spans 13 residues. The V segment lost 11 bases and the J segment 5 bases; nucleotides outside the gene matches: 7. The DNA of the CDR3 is TGTGCCGGCAATCTAGCGGGACACAATGAGCAGTTCTTC. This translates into CAGNLAGHNEQFF.

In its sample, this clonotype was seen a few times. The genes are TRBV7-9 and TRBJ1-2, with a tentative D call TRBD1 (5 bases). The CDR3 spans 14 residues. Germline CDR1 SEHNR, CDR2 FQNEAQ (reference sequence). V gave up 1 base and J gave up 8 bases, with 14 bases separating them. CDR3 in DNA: TGTGCCAGCAGCTTAGAACCAGGGACGGAGGGCTACACCTTC. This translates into CASSLEPGTEGYTF.

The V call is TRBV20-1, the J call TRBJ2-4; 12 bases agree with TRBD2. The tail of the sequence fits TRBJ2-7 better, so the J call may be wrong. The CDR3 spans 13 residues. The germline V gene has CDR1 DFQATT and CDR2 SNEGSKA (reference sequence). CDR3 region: CSTKLAGGYEQYF. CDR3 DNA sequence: TGCAGTACCAAACTAGCGGGGGGTTACGAGCAGTACTTC.